This is a list of T cell receptor beta chains from one sample in a study of cytomegalovirus exposure and HLA in healthy donors. The table came from immunoSEQ multiplex PCR; TCRdb's copy has only in-frame clones and leaves some out. The sample records 120,000 to 150,000 clones, roughly three quarters being singletons. The sequenced sample was PBMCs. These receptors were collected from a woman between 35 and 50 years old in good health and CMV-seropositive. CDR3s include the opening cysteine and the closing phenylalanine or tryptophan. D genes are given only for firm matches. Size is omitted from some rows. Given values are once, few, many or a class for expanded clones.

size	D	V	J	CDR3	DNA
-	TRBD2	TRBV9	TRBJ2-3	CASRKAGLGTDTQYF	TGTGCCAGCAGAAAAGCGGGGTTGGGCACAGATACGCAGTATTTT
-	-	TRBV6-1	TRBJ1-3	CASSLDRMPGGTIYF	TGTGCCAGCTCGCTGGATCGGATGCCAGGAGGCACCATATATTTT
-	TRBD2	TRBV6-4	TRBJ2-1	CASSDGSGSSYNEQFF	TGTGCCAGCAGTGACGGGAGCGGGAGCTCCTACAATGAGCAGTTCTTC
-	TRBD1	TRBV7-9	TRBJ1-6	CASSRPSGGASYNSPLHF	TGTGCCAGCAGCCGGCCCTCAGGGGGCGCGTCCTATAATTCACCCCTCCACTTT
-	-	TRBV2	TRBJ1-4	CASSVGFNEKLFF	TGTGCCAGCAGTGTCGGTTTTAATGAAAAACTGTTTTTT
-	-	TRBV30	TRBJ2-7	CAWRARNYYEQYF	TGTGCCTGGAGAGCTAGGAACTACTACGAGCAGTACTTC
few	TRBD1	TRBV27	TRBJ1-2	CASSWGQGDGYTF	TGTGCCAGCAGTTGGGGACAGGGGGACGGCTACACCTTC
-	-	TRBV2	TRBJ2-7	CASREVLRYYEQYF	TGTGCCAGCAGGGAGGTTTTACGGTACTACGAGCAGTACTTC
-	TRBD1	TRBV5-1	TRBJ1-2	CASRSGQLGYTF	TGCGCCAGCAGATCGGGACAGTTAGGCTACACCTTC
-	TRBD1	TRBV7-9	TRBJ1-1	CASSGQGGTEAFF	TGTGCCAGCTCAGGACAGGGGGGTACTGAGGCTTTCTTT
-	TRBD2	TRBV5-4	TRBJ2-3	CASSLDPGGLADTQYF	TGTGCCAGCAGCTTGGATCCGGGGGGGCTGGCGGATACGCAGTATTTT
-	TRBD2	TRBV5-4	TRBJ2-2	CASSPTSGGLNTGELFF	TGTGCCAGCAGCCCGACTAGCGGGGGGCTTAACACCGGGGAGCTGTTTTTT
-	TRBD1	TRBV30	TRBJ2-2	CAWETGHTYPNTGELFF	TGTGCCTGGGAGACAGGGCACACGTACCCGAACACCGGGGAGCTGTTTTTT
-	-	TRBV6-4	TRBJ1-1	CASRARITRDEAFF	TGTGCCAGCAGAGCACGAATAACCAGGGATGAAGCTTTCTTT
-	TRBD1	TRBV19	TRBJ1-2	CASSLGQGNYGYTF	TGTGCCAGTAGTTTGGGACAGGGGAACTATGGCTACACCTTC
-	TRBD2	TRBV5-4	TRBJ2-2	CASSRTSGTNTGELFF	TGTGCCAGCAGTCGGACTAGCGGGACGAACACCGGGGAGCTGTTTTTT
-	TRBD1	TRBV19	TRBJ1-1	CASSIAGRGHSEAFF	TGTGCCAGTAGTATAGCTGGCAGGGGGCATTCTGAAGCTTTCTTT
-	-	TRBV5-4	TRBJ2-3	CASSLGQGRTDTQYF	TGTGCCAGCAGCTTGGGCCAGGGCCGCACAGATACGCAGTATTTT
once	-	TRBV7-2	TRBJ2-6	CASSSRAVGANVLTF	TGTGCCAGCAGCTCCAGAGCGGTTGGGGCCAACGTCCTGACTTTC
-	-	TRBV7-9	TRBJ1-6	CASSSPLGHLNSPLHF	TGTGCCAGCAGCTCCCCCCTGGGGCACCTTAATTCACCCCTCCACTTT
-	TRBD2	TRBV9	TRBJ2-3	CASTPTPSGGGGDTQYF	TGTGCCAGCACCCCCACCCCTAGCGGGGGGGGTGGAGATACGCAGTATTTT
-	-	TRBV9	TRBJ2-7	CASSGDSYEQYF	TGTGCCAGCAGTGGAGACTCCTACGAGCAGTACTTC
-	-	TRBV5-1	TRBJ1-1	CASSATANTEAFF	TGCGCCAGCAGCGCAACAGCGAACACTGAAGCTTTCTTT
-	-	TRBV6-1	TRBJ2-3	CASSEGHLTLRYF	TGTGCCAGCAGTGAAGGTCACTTGACATTGAGGTATTTT
-	-	TRBV28	TRBJ1-2	CASRPSALHYGYTF	TGTGCCAGCAGGCCATCCGCGCTACACTATGGCTACACCTTC
-	TRBD1	TRBV5-1	TRBJ1-6	CASSHDRVQSPLHF	TGCGCCAGCAGCCATGACAGGGTACAATCACCCCTCCACTTT
-	TRBD2	TRBV4-2	TRBJ2-3	CASSLRTSGDTQYF	TGTGCCAGCAGCCTAAGGACTAGCGGGGATACGCAGTATTTT
-	TRBD2	TRBV5-1	TRBJ2-3	CASSPPLSGAEDTQYF	TGCGCCAGCAGCCCACCCCTGAGCGGGGCGGAAGATACGCAGTATTTT
-	TRBD1	TRBV18	TRBJ2-7	CASSPPGTGGSFLFYEQYF	TGTGCCAGCTCACCACCGGGAACAGGGGGATCCTTCCTCTTCTACGAGCAGTACTTC
few	-	TRBV29-1	TRBJ1-1	CSVASDSRMNTEAFF	TGCAGCGTTGCATCCGACAGCCGCATGAACACTGAAGCTTTCTTT
-	TRBD2	TRBV9	TRBJ2-1	CASSVSPVSGGANEQFF	TGTGCCAGCAGCGTAAGCCCTGTTAGCGGGGGTGCCAATGAGCAGTTCTTC
few	TRBD1	TRBV6-6	TRBJ2-2	CASGPGTGGTTGELFF	TGTGCCAGTGGTCCCGGGACAGGGGGCACCACCGGGGAGCTGTTTTTT
once	-	TRBV6-1	TRBJ1-2	CASAGRGLFYGYTF	TGTGCCAGCGCGGGGCGGGGGCTCTTCTATGGCTACACCTTC
-	-	TRBV25-1	TRBJ1-1	CASRDGGTEAFF	TGTGCCAGCAGGGACGGAGGCACTGAAGCTTTCTTT
-	TRBD1	TRBV6-1	TRBJ1-5	CASSPTGGRDQPQHF	TGTGCCAGCAGTCCTACAGGGGGGCGCGATCAGCCCCAGCATTTT
-	-	TRBV29-1	TRBJ1-2	CSVEIRGFSGGYTF	TGCAGCGTTGAAATCCGGGGGTTTTCGGGGGGCTACACCTTC
-	TRBD2	TRBV2	TRBJ2-7	CASSVWGGSGEQYF	TGTGCCAGCAGTGTTTGGGGGGGGTCTGGGGAGCAGTACTTC